This is a list of T cell receptor beta chains from one sample in a study of blood T cell repertoires in COVID-19. Using immunoSEQ multiplex PCR, the repertoire was profiled, and TCRdb retains in-frame clones only, with some absent. The sample consists of 250,000 to 350,000 clones, around four fifths of them appearing once. Sequenced material: peripheral blood. These receptors were taken from a woman aged 45-65 years with active or convalescent COVID-19. CDR3s include the opening cysteine and the closing phenylalanine or tryptophan. D genes are given only for firm matches. The listing skips clone size in some rows; elsewhere it reads once, few, many or a size class.

size: -
J: TRBJ1-5
V: TRBV20-1
D: -
DNA: TGCAGTGCTAGTTCACAGGGTGAGTTTAATCAGCCCCAGCATTTT
CDR3: CSASSQGEFNQPQHF

size: -
J: TRBJ2-3
V: TRBV7-9
D: -
DNA: TGTGCCAGCGCCGGACCTGGGGCTAGCACAGATACGCAGTATTTT
CDR3: CASAGPGASTDTQYF

size: once
J: TRBJ1-1
V: TRBV9
D: TRBD1
DNA: TGTGCCAGCAGCGTAGGGGACAGGGGACTGAGAACTGAAGCTTTCTTT
CDR3: CASSVGDRGLRTEAFF

size: many
J: TRBJ2-7
V: TRBV6-1
D: TRBD1
DNA: TGTGCCAGCAGTGAATCCGGGACAGGGACCTACGAGCAGTACTTC
CDR3: CASSESGTGTYEQYF

size: -
J: TRBJ2-1
V: TRBV7-9
D: TRBD1
DNA: TGTGCCAGCAGCTTAGCGGGGACAGGCGGCTCCTACAATGAGCAGTTCTTC
CDR3: CASSLAGTGGSYNEQFF

size: -
J: TRBJ2-3
V: TRBV7-3
D: TRBD2
DNA: TGTGCCAGCAGCTTAGGACTAGCGGAGCATACGCAGTATTTT
CDR3: CASSLGLAEHTQYF

size: -
J: TRBJ2-5
V: TRBV30
D: TRBD2
DNA: TGTGCCTGGAGTGGTGCGCGTACGGCGGGAGTAAGAGAGACCCAGTACTTC
CDR3: CAWSGARTAGVRETQYF

size: once
J: TRBJ1-3
V: TRBV3-1/TRBV3-2
D: -
DNA: TGTGCCAGCAGCCAAAACAGGGCTGGAAACACCATATATTTT
CDR3: CASSQNRAGNTIYF

size: -
J: TRBJ2-5
V: TRBV7-3
D: -
DNA: TGTGCCAGCAGCCTCATCCCCGACCGAGGGACCCAGTACTTC
CDR3: CASSLIPDRGTQYF

size: -
J: TRBJ1-1
V: TRBV7-9
D: -
DNA: TGTGCCAGCAGCCTTGACGGGGGGACTGAAGCTTTCTTT
CDR3: CASSLDGGTEAFF

size: -
J: TRBJ1-1
V: TRBV28
D: -
DNA: TGTGCCAGCAGGGGCGGCAGGGGCACTGAAGCTTTCTTT
CDR3: CASRGGRGTEAFF

size: -
J: TRBJ1-2
V: TRBV4-1
D: -
DNA: TGCGCCAGCAGCCCTCCCGGGGGGTTATATGGCTACACCTTC
CDR3: CASSPPGGLYGYTF

size: -
J: TRBJ2-1
V: TRBV15
D: TRBD2
DNA: TGTGCCACCAGCGGGTACTTAGCGGGAGGGCCCAATGAGCAGTTCTTC
CDR3: CATSGYLAGGPNEQFF

size: -
J: TRBJ2-2
V: TRBV6-5
D: -
DNA: TGTGCCAGCAGGCGGGACTGGACGAACACCGGGGAGCTGTTTTTT
CDR3: CASRRDWTNTGELFF

size: -
J: TRBJ1-4
V: TRBV5-5
D: TRBD1
DNA: TGTGCCAGCAGCCCGGGACAGCTTTTTAATGAAAAACTGTTTTTT
CDR3: CASSPGQLFNEKLFF

size: once
J: TRBJ2-1
V: TRBV19
D: TRBD2
DNA: TGTGCCAGTAACCCAGGGACTAGAGTCCTCAATGAGCAGTTCTTC
CDR3: CASNPGTRVLNEQFF

size: -
J: TRBJ2-3
V: TRBV19
D: TRBD2
DNA: TGTGCCAGTAGTACTAGCGGGAGCACAGATACGCAGTATTTT
CDR3: CASSTSGSTDTQYF

size: -
J: TRBJ1-5
V: TRBV27
D: -
DNA: TGTGCCAGCAGTTTGGCACCAAATCAGCCCCAGCATTTT
CDR3: CASSLAPNQPQHF

size: -
J: TRBJ2-1
V: TRBV5-1
D: -
DNA: TGCGCCAGCAGCTTGGTACTAGGGTCCTACAATGAGCAGTTCTTC
CDR3: CASSLVLGSYNEQFF

size: few
J: TRBJ1-1
V: TRBV12-3/TRBV12-4
D: -
DNA: TGTGCCAGCAGTTTAGTAGGGGACACTGAAGCTTTCTTT
CDR3: CASSLVGDTEAFF

size: -
J: TRBJ2-3
V: TRBV20-1
D: -
DNA: TGCAGTGCTTTGGCCACAGATACGCAGTATTTT
CDR3: CSALATDTQYF

size: -
J: TRBJ1-1
V: TRBV5-1
D: TRBD1
DNA: TGCGCCAGCAGCCCCCGACAGGGGGGTCGGAACACTGAAGCTTTCTTT
CDR3: CASSPRQGGRNTEAFF

size: -
J: TRBJ2-7
V: TRBV4-1
D: -
DNA: TGCGCCAGCAGCCAGGGAGGGGGGGCGTTCTACGAGCAGTACTTC
CDR3: CASSQGGGAFYEQYF

size: -
J: TRBJ2-7
V: TRBV30
D: -
DNA: TGTGCCTGGAGTGTTCTAGGACTTCGGCAGTCAAACGAGCAGTACTTC
CDR3: CAWSVLGLRQSNEQYF

size: -
J: TRBJ2-3
V: TRBV25-1
D: TRBD2
DNA: TGTGCCAGCCAACCTAGCGGGAGGCCTAGCACAGATACGCAGTATTTT
CDR3: CASQPSGRPSTDTQYF

size: -
J: TRBJ2-3
V: TRBV27
D: TRBD2
DNA: TGTGCCAGCAGTGCGCTAGCGGGAGGGCCCTGGGATACGCAGTATTTT
CDR3: CASSALAGGPWDTQYF

size: few
J: TRBJ1-3
V: TRBV6-5
D: -
DNA: TGTGCCAGCACTAAGGGGATCGGTGGAAACACCATATATTTT
CDR3: CASTKGIGGNTIYF

size: -
J: TRBJ2-1
V: TRBV7-8
D: -
DNA: TGTGCCAGCAGATCCCGCCGGGACTATGAGCAGTTCTTC
CDR3: CASRSRRDYEQFF

size: -
J: TRBJ1-5
V: TRBV27
D: TRBD1
DNA: TGTGCCAGCAGTCCCGGACAGGGTGATCTTTCCCCCAATCAGCCCCAGCATTTT
CDR3: CASSPGQGDLSPNQPQHF

size: -
J: TRBJ1-1
V: TRBV27
D: -
DNA: TGTGCCAGCAGTCTTCGGCAGGGGCCATTCCCACCCACTGAAGCTTTCTTT
CDR3: CASSLRQGPFPPTEAFF

size: -
J: TRBJ2-5
V: TRBV13
D: -
DNA: TGTGCCAGCAGCCGGAACCCGGGGACCCAGTACTTC
CDR3: CASSRNPGTQYF

size: -
J: TRBJ1-1
V: TRBV20-1
D: -
DNA: TGCAGTGCTAGTGGGGCGCACATGAACACTGAAGCTTTCTTT
CDR3: CSASGAHMNTEAFF

size: -
J: TRBJ2-5
V: TRBV5-4
D: TRBD2
DNA: TGTGCCAGCAGCGGTAGCGGGAGTTGGGAGACCCAGTACTTC
CDR3: CASSGSGSWETQYF

size: -
J: TRBJ1-6
V: TRBV3-1/TRBV3-2
D: -
DNA: TGTGCCAGCAGCCAAGATCTTGGGCAGGGGTATTCACCCCTCCACTTT
CDR3: CASSQDLGQGYSPLHF

size: -
J: TRBJ1-1
V: TRBV19
D: -
DNA: TGTGCCAGTAGTATAGATCCTGAGAGATTCATGAACACTGAAGCTTTCTTT
CDR3: CASSIDPERFMNTEAFF

size: -
J: TRBJ2-1
V: TRBV27
D: TRBD2
DNA: TGTGCCAGCAGTTTACGTTCAGCGGGAGATTCGGATGAGCAGTTCTTC
CDR3: CASSLRSAGDSDEQFF

size: -
J: TRBJ1-1
V: TRBV6-5
D: -
DNA: TGTGCCAGCAGCGCCGGGACACCTTTGAGGACTGAAGCTTTCTTT
CDR3: CASSAGTPLRTEAFF

size: -
J: TRBJ2-3
V: TRBV11-2
D: -
DNA: TGTGCCAGCAGCTACCGGACAGAGAGGTCAGATACGCAGTATTTT
CDR3: CASSYRTERSDTQYF

size: -
J: TRBJ2-7
V: TRBV30
D: -
DNA: TGTGCCTGGAGCCGACTAACCTACTCCTACGAGCAGTACTTC
CDR3: CAWSRLTYSYEQYF

size: -
J: TRBJ2-1
V: TRBV19
D: TRBD2
DNA: TGTGCCAGTAGTATACTAGCGGGAGGAGGGAATGAGCAGTTCTTC
CDR3: CASSILAGGGNEQFF

size: -
J: TRBJ1-1
V: TRBV11-2
D: TRBD1
DNA: TGTGCCAGCAGCCCTGACAGGGTTGGTACTGAAGCTTTCTTT
CDR3: CASSPDRVGTEAFF

size: -
J: TRBJ2-5
V: TRBV18
D: TRBD2
DNA: TGTGCCAGCTCACCACCCGTTTTTCGGGGACTAGCGGGAGGGCTCCGGCAAGAGACCCAGTACTTC
CDR3: CASSPPVFRGLAGGLRQETQYF

size: few
J: TRBJ1-1
V: TRBV11-2
D: -
DNA: TGTGCCAGCAGCTTTGGGTCGGGGATTTTGAACACTGAAGCTTTCTTT
CDR3: CASSFGSGILNTEAFF

size: once
J: TRBJ2-7
V: TRBV6-5
D: TRBD2
DNA: TGTGCCAGCAGTAGGACTAGCGACTACGAGCAGTACTTC
CDR3: CASSRTSDYEQYF

size: -
J: TRBJ1-6
V: TRBV4-1
D: -
DNA: TGCGCCAGCAGCCAAGATCCCAGGGGTGGGTTTTCACCCCTCCACTTT
CDR3: CASSQDPRGGFSPLHF

size: -
J: TRBJ1-1
V: TRBV19
D: TRBD1
DNA: TGTGCCAGTAGTCCGTCGGACAGGGTGAACACTGAAGCTTTCTTT
CDR3: CASSPSDRVNTEAFF

size: -
J: TRBJ2-1
V: TRBV5-4
D: TRBD2
DNA: TGTGCCAGCAGTCTTCCTACTAGCGCCCCTTGGGCGCAGTTCTTC
CDR3: CASSLPTSAPWAQFF

size: -
J: TRBJ2-6
V: TRBV19
D: -
DNA: TGTGCCAGTCGCGGAGGGTTAGTCGCTGGGGCCAACGTCCTGACTTTC
CDR3: CASRGGLVAGANVLTF

size: many
J: TRBJ2-2
V: TRBV21-1
D: -
DNA: TGTGCCAGCAGCAAAGAACCAGGGGGCTTTACCCCTCAAAACACCGGGGAGCTGTTTTTT
CDR3: CASSKEPGGFTPQNTGELFF